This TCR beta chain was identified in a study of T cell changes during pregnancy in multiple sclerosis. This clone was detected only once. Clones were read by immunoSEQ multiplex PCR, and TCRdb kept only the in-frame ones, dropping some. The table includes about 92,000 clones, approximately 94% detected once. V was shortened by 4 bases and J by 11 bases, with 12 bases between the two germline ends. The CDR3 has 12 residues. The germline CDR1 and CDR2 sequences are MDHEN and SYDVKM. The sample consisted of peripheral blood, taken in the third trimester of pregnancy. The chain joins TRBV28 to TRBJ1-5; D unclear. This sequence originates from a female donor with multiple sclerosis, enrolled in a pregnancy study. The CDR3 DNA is TGTGCCAGCAGTTCTCTTCGGGAGGCCCAGCATTTT. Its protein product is CASSSLREAQHF.